The TCR beta chain under discussion was sequenced for a study of OX40 agonist ivuxolimab in advanced cancers. In the study overall: Ivuxolimab doses were 0.01, 0.1, 0.3, 1.5, 3 or 10 mg/kg every 2 weeks. Patients treated during dose escalation were battling hepatocellular carcinoma, melanoma, renal cell or head and neck cancer. Mean age approximately 59 years, range about 23 to 80; around 80% male. In three patients, partial responses were observed, one with hepatocellular carcinoma and two with cutaneous melanoma.

Trimming cost V 6 bases and J 5 bases, with 7 bases left between them. The CDR3 totals 12 residues. Germline-derived CDR1 and CDR2 are MDHEN and SYDVKM. Profiled with immunoSEQ multiplex PCR; TCRdb holds only in-frame clones, not every one. The repertoire holds 80,000 or so clones, with approximately 87% as singletons. The clonotype originates from an adult with an advanced solid tumor such as melanoma, head and neck, liver or kidney cancer. The genes are TRBV28 and TRBJ2-2; D not certain. Here the sequenced sample was CD4+ or CD8+ T cells sorted from blood, taken in a trial of the OX40 agonist ivuxolimab. CDR3 DNA sequence: TGTGCCAGCAGCCTTTTGACCGGGGAGCTGTTTTTT. Its protein is CASSLLTGELFF.